The 8 T cell receptor beta chains in this list originate from one sample, sequenced in a study of cytomegalovirus exposure and HLA in healthy donors. The PCR ran on 60 Vbeta and 13 Jbeta primers. Sequenced by immunoSEQ multiplex PCR; TCRdb stores in-frame clones only, minus some. The table has some 200,000 clones, almost 80% seen once. Sequencing was done on a sample of PBMCs. The receptors stem from a man between 18 and 29 years old in good health and CMV-seronegative.

This chain uses TRBV25-1 with TRBJ2-7; D remains ambiguous. The V and J ends lost 8 bases and 2 bases respectively, with 7 bases between them. Per the germline V gene, CDR1 is MGHDK and CDR2 is SYGVNS. The CDR3 covers 11 residues. CDR3 loop: CASGSPYEQYF. CDR3 in DNA: TGTGCCAGCGGCTCCCCCTACGAGCAGTACTTC.

V is TRBV14 and J is TRBJ2-5, with 10 bases fitting TRBD2. Germline V lookup: CDR1 SGHDN, CDR2 FVKESK. J was trimmed by 2 bases and V by 2 bases; bases with no gene match: 8. There are 17 residues in the CDR3. The CDR3 nucleotides read TGTGCCAGCAGCCAATGGATAGCGGGGGGACTTCAAGAGACCCAGTACTTC. Protein sequence: CASSQWIAGGLQETQYF.

The chain recombines TRBV29-1 with TRBJ2-1; TRBD2 matches at 8 bases. The junction had 6 bases not matched to a gene; V was cut back by 2 bases and J by 0 bases. Germline CDR1 SQVTM, CDR2 ANQGSEA. The CDR3 spans 16 residues. CDR3 loop: CSVEIAGSSSYNEQFF. Written as DNA, the CDR3 is TGCAGCGTTGAAATAGCGGGATCGAGCTCCTACAATGAGCAGTTCTTC.

This chain connects TRBV19 to TRBJ2-1; TRBD2 matches at 7 bases. After removal of 0 bases from V and 3 bases from J, the junction contained 5 bases not matched to a gene. This CDR3 comprises 16 residues. Per germline, CDR1 LNHDA and CDR2 SQIVND (reference sequence). CDR3 in amino acids: CASSIDLADYYNEQFF. CDR3 DNA: TGTGCCAGTAGTATAGATCTAGCGGATTACTACAATGAGCAGTTCTTC.

The chain uses TRBV30 and TRBJ2-1; TRBD2 aligns across 14 bases. Germline-derived CDR1 and CDR2 are GTSNPN and SVGIG (reference sequence). This CDR3 spans 16 amino acids. Germline trimming cut 8 bases from V and 7 bases from J; bases unmatched to any gene: 13. The CDR3 bases are TGTGCCCGGACTAGCGGGGGGCCCAGGGTCGATAATGAGCAGTTCTTC. Encoded protein: CARTSGGPRVDNEQFF.

The chain uses TRBV7-2 and TRBJ2-1; no reliable D call. The CDR3 extends over 15 amino acids. Germline V gene sequence: CDR1 SGHTA, CDR2 FQGNSA. Between the trimmed V and J ends, which lost 5 bases and 1 base, there was a span of 12 bases. DNA for the CDR3: TGTGCCAGCAGCCCTCAGGTTGGGTCCTACAATGAGCAGTTCTTC. This encodes CASSPQVGSYNEQFF.

This clone has just a few counts. The V call is TRBV19, the J call TRBJ1-6; the D is unclear. V was clipped by 5 bases and J by 7 bases, with 15 bases between them. CDR1 is LNHDA, CDR2 SQIVND, per germline (reference sequence). There are 15 residues in the CDR3. This chain's CDR3 is CASSPSRGVNSPLHF. As DNA, the CDR3 is TGTGCCAGTAGTCCCTCCCGAGGAGTGAATTCACCCCTCCACTTT.

The chain recombines TRBV19 with TRBJ1-1, with D uncertain. CDR1 LNHDA and CDR2 SQIVND come from the germline V gene (reference sequence). V was trimmed by 1 base and J by 7 bases, leaving 13 bases between them. The CDR3 is 14 amino acids. CDR3 nucleotides: TGTGCCAGTAGTATAGGCCCGGGAGGTCTTGAAGCTTTCTTT. This codes for CASSIGPGGLEAFF.